These 25 T cell receptor beta chains share one sample of origin, sequenced in a study of long-term antiretroviral therapy in people with HIV (dated by TCRdb to 2021 to 2024). The immunoSEQ hsTCRB v3.0 assay was used at survey level resolution to sequence the TRB variable region. TCRdb carries this immuneACCESS record with in-frame sequences only. Its versions omit some clonotypes, under half of them owing to an unresolved V gene in the studies checked, with the rest unexplained. This sample gives tens of thousands of clones in total; less than 85% of them show up just once. Approximately 9.5% of the sample is held by the ten biggest clonotypes. Sequencing used unsorted PBMCs, obtained 2.3 years after starting antiretroviral therapy. All receptors derive from a middle-aged man with HIV.

This chain connects TRBV6-5 to TRBJ2-7; tentative D call: TRBD1 (7 bases). The CDR3 totals 13 residues. The V gene's germline CDR1 is MNHEY and CDR2 SVGAGI. V dropped 5 bases and J dropped 2 bases, with 10 bases sitting between them. This CDR3 is CASSDREAYEQYF. CDR3 coding DNA: TGTGCCAGCAGTGACAGGGAGGCCTACGAGCAGTACTTC.

The chain couples TRBV5-6 to TRBJ1-4, with D unresolved. The CDR3 has 14 residues. The V gene lost 4 bases and the J gene lost 6 bases, with 13 bases spanning the gap. Germline-derived CDR1 and CDR2 are SGHDT and YYEEEE. This CDR3 reads CASSNNLDHEKLFF. CDR3 nucleotides: TGTGCCAGCAGCAACAATTTAGATCATGAAAAACTGTTTTTT.

The CDR3 protein is CASSLRGLAGGSTDTQYF. For the CDR3, the DNA is TGTGCCAGCAGCTTAAGGGGACTAGCGGGGGGAAGCACAGATACGCAGTATTTT. The J gene is TRBJ2-3, the V gene TRBV7-3; TRBD2 matches at 15 bases. The length of the CDR3 is 18 residues. CDR1 and CDR2 from the germline V gene are SGHTA and FQGTGA. After removal of 1 base from V and 0 bases from J, the junction contained 2 bases not matched to a gene.

About this clone itself: Germline and junction disagree at one end, which may indicate a read error. This rearrangement joins TRBV2 to TRBJ2-7, with TRBD1 identical over 9 bases. This CDR3 is built from 14 residues. Germline loops: CDR1 SNHLY, CDR2 FYNNEI. CDR3 nucleotides: TGTGTCAGCACTATCGTAGACAGGGGGATCGAGCAGTACTTC. Translated, it gives CVSTIVDRGIEQYF.

The chain employs TRBV4-1 and TRBJ2-5; D might be TRBD2 (6 bases). The CDR3 runs to 15 residues. Germline V lookup: CDR1 MGHRA, CDR2 YSYEKL. Trimming left V 0 bases short and J 5 bases short, with 13 bases between. The CDR3 reads CASSQEGSGTETQYF. The DNA of the CDR3 is TGCGCCAGCAGCCAAGAGGGGTCCGGGACTGAGACCCAGTACTTC.

This chain connects TRBV29-1 to TRBJ2-5; tentatively, D is TRBD1 (6 bases). The J call may be in error: the DNA end matches TRBJ2-7 better. The CDR3 has 13 residues. Germline lookup yields CDR1 SQVTM and CDR2 ANQGSEA. CDR3 sequence (DNA): TGCAGCGTTGTAACAGGGAACTCCTACGAGCAGTACTTC. It codes for CSVVTGNSYEQYF.

The chain is built from TRBV10-3 and TRBJ2-2; 9 nucleotides line up with TRBD1. The CDR3 sequence is 15 residues long. Germline V gene data show CDR1 as ENHRY and CDR2 as SYGVKD. The V segment lost 10 bases and the J segment 5 bases; nucleotides outside the gene matches: 11. This CDR3 is CATAPGQGGTGELFF. As DNA, the CDR3 is TGTGCCACCGCTCCGGGACAGGGAGGAACCGGGGAGCTGTTTTTT.

The J gene is TRBJ2-7, the V gene TRBV29-1; TRBD2 aligns across 8 bases. The CDR3 has 12 amino acids. V trimming: 4 bases; J trimming: 6 bases; junction bases outside the gene matches: 5. CDR1 is SQVTM, CDR2 ANQGSEA, per germline. CDR3 sequence (DNA): TGCAGCGTTGTCGGGGGGGAAAGCGAGCAGTACTTC. Protein product: CSVVGGESEQYF.

This rearrangement joins TRBV6-6 to TRBJ1-2; unclear D gene. CDR3 length equals 14 residues. V was trimmed by 7 bases and J by 1 base, leaving 13 bases between them. Germline V CDR1 and CDR2: MNHNY, SVGAGI (reference sequence). The chain's CDR3 is CASILSDHNYGYTF. In nucleotides, the CDR3 is TGTGCCAGCATCCTCTCGGACCATAACTATGGCTACACCTTC.

This clone was seen only once. V and J are TRBV7-9 and TRBJ2-3; 8 bases align to TRBD1. This CDR3 is 15 amino acids long. V trimming: 5 bases; J trimming: 5 bases; junction bases outside the gene matches: 9. CDR1 is SEHNR and CDR2 is FQNEAQ in the germline V gene (reference sequence). The chain's CDR3 is CASSRQGFSRDTQYF. The CDR3 DNA reads as TGTGCCAGCAGCCGACAGGGGTTTTCGAGAGATACGCAGTATTTT.

CDR3 sequence (DNA): TGTGCCAGCAACCCCTCCGGGGGGCAGGGTGAGCAGTTCTTC. Translation gives CASNPSGGQGEQFF. The chain employs TRBV11-2 and TRBJ2-1; tentatively, D is TRBD2 (7 bases). This CDR3 is 14 amino acids long. Germline V CDR1 and CDR2: SGHAT, FQNNGV. Trimming removed 7 bases at V and 9 bases at J, with 19 bases between.

The chain couples TRBV15 to TRBJ2-7; TRBD2 matches at 7 bases. V shed 0 bases, J shed 2 bases, and the junction held 10 bases outside the gene matches. CDR1 and CDR2 from the germline V gene are LNHNV and YYDKDF (reference sequence). CDR3 length: 17 amino acids. Here the CDR3 DNA reads TGTGCCACCAGCAGAGATTATGCGCCTAGCGGTACCTACGAGCAGTACTTC. Protein: CATSRDYAPSGTYEQYF.

This clone has just one count. The chain has TRBV5-1 and TRBJ2-2; D is perhaps TRBD2 (7 bases). This CDR3 is 16 amino acids long. V was trimmed by 3 bases and J by 0 bases, leaving 12 bases between them. The germline V gene has CDR1 SGHRS and CDR2 YFSETQ. The CDR3 DNA reads as TGCGCCAGCAGCTGGGGCGGGGGCACGAACACCGGGGAGCTGTTTTTT. Translated: CASSWGGGTNTGELFF.

The chain links TRBV2 to TRBJ2-3; D not certain. The germline CDR1 and CDR2 sequences are SNHLY and FYNNEI. Trimming shortened V by 2 bases and J by 10 bases, and 10 bases separated the two germline ends. The CDR3 has 12 residues. As DNA, the CDR3 is TGTGCCAGCAGTGAAATTTGGCAGTCGCAGTATTTT. This translates into CASSEIWQSQYF.

The chain combines TRBV2 with TRBJ1-1; possible D gene TRBD1, 5 bases. The CDR3 runs 14 residues. V lost 2 bases to trimming and J lost 4 bases, with 11 bases between them. CDR1 and CDR2 (germline): SNHLY, FYNNEI. The CDR3 loop is CASSEQGGGTEAFF. The CDR3 DNA is TGTGCCAGCAGTGAACAGGGCGGGGGCACTGAAGCTTTCTTT.

The chain has TRBV7-9 and TRBJ2-1; weak D call: TRBD2 (7 bases). The germline gives CDR1 SEHNR, CDR2 FQNEAQ (reference sequence). This CDR3 contains 17 residues. The V end lost 6 bases, the J end lost 2 bases, and 20 bases lay between the germline ends. The CDR3 protein is CASSPRGATAAYNEQFF. CDR3 bases: TGTGCCAGCAGTCCCCGGGGGGCGACAGCAGCCTACAATGAGCAGTTCTTC. Drawing the rest from reference TRBV7-9 and TRBJ2-1, the complete variable domain is DTGVSQNPRHKITKRGQNVTFRCDPISEHNRLYWYRQTLGQGPEFLTYFQNEAQLEKSRLLSDRFSAERPKGSFSTLEIQRTEQGDSAMYLCASSPRGATAAYNEQFFGPGTRLTVL.

The rearrangement uses TRBV29-1 and TRBJ1-1; the D is unclear. V was clipped by 4 bases and J by 5 bases, with 14 bases between them. Germline CDR1 SQVTM, CDR2 ANQGSEA. The CDR3 has 13 amino acids. The CDR3 region has the DNA TGCAGCGTTGTTCCCGAGTGGGGAACTGAAGCTTTCTTT. It encodes CSVVPEWGTEAFF.

The chain combines TRBV11-2 with TRBJ1-6, with TRBD1 as a possible D gene (6 bases). Germline CDR1 and CDR2: SGHAT and FQNNGV. This CDR3 spans 15 amino acids. V lost 3 bases and J lost 5, with 11 bases in between. CDR3 protein: CASSFSQGNNSPLHF. The CDR3 DNA reads as TGTGCCAGCAGCTTCAGTCAGGGGAATAATTCACCCCTCCACTTT.

The chain couples TRBV5-1 to TRBJ2-3, with 11 bases fitting TRBD2. The trim removed 3 bases at V and 3 bases at J, leaving 12 bases unmatched. Germline-derived CDR1 and CDR2 are SGHRS and YFSETQ. This CDR3 contains 18 residues. CDR3 coding DNA: TGCGCCAGCAGCTCTGGTCTCGCGACTAGCGGGAAAACAGATACGCAGTATTTT. As protein: CASSSGLATSGKTDTQYF. Drawing the rest from reference TRBV5-1 and TRBJ2-3, the complete variable domain is KAGVTQTPRYLIKTRGQQVTLSCSPISGHRSVSWYQQTPGQGLQFLFEYFSETQRNKGNFPGRFSGRQFSNSRSEMNVSTLELGDSALYLCASSSGLATSGKTDTQYFGPGTRLTVL.

The chain has TRBV7-6 and TRBJ1-1; 9 positions match TRBD1. J lost 7 bases, V lost 3 bases, and 6 bases had no gene match. CDR3 length: 14 residues. Looked up from germline, CDR1 is SGHVS and CDR2 is FNYEAQ. In nucleotides, the CDR3 is TGTGCCAGCAGCTTGGGACAGGGTTTTAGTGAAGCTTTCTTT. Its translation is CASSLGQGFSEAFF.

The J gene is TRBJ2-5, the V gene TRBV18; 9 positions match TRBD1. Germline V gives CDR1 KGHSH, CDR2 LQKENI. There are 15 residues in the CDR3. Trimming removed 2 bases from V and 4 bases from J; junction bases left unmatched: 5. Here the CDR3 reads CASSPRTGAGETQYF. The CDR3 DNA reads TGTGCCAGCTCACCAAGGACAGGGGCTGGAGAGACCCAGTACTTC.

The V gene is TRBV19, the J gene TRBJ2-6; 10 bases are shared with TRBD1. Germline V CDR1 and CDR2: LNHDA, SQIVND (reference sequence). The length of the CDR3 is 18 residues. J was trimmed by 2 bases and V by 5 bases; bases with no gene match: 9. The CDR3 DNA follows: TGTGCCAGTAGTCAAACGGGACAGGGGAGGACTGGGGCCAACGTCCTGACTTTC. It is translated as CASSQTGQGRTGANVLTF.

V gene TRBV27 combines with J gene TRBJ2-2, with D tentatively TRBD2 (6 bases). V gave up 3 bases and J gave up 0 bases, with 8 bases separating them. Germline CDR1 MNHEY, CDR2 SMNVEV (reference sequence). The CDR3 totals 15 residues. CDR3 amino acids: CASSLAGTNTGELFF. CDR3 coding DNA: TGTGCCAGCAGTTTGGCGGGAACGAACACCGGGGAGCTGTTTTTT.

This chain links TRBV5-6 with TRBJ2-7; a possible D gene is TRBD1 (6 bases). The CDR3 extends over 13 amino acids. Trimming stripped 4 bases from V and 4 bases from J, with 12 bases between. The V gene's germline CDR1 is SGHDT and CDR2 YYEEEE. The CDR3 sequence: CASSPGTHYEQYF. In DNA form, the CDR3 reads TGTGCCAGCAGCCCCGGGACACATTACGAGCAGTACTTC.

The chain joins TRBV19 to TRBJ2-2, with 8 bases aligning to TRBD2. Germline CDR1 is LNHDA and CDR2 is SQIVND (reference sequence). The CDR3 is 15 amino acids. Trimming took 5 bases from V and 5 from J; bases not matched to a gene: 7. CDR3 residues: CASSLRREVTGELFF. The CDR3 nucleotides are TGTGCCAGTAGTTTGCGGCGGGAGGTTACCGGGGAGCTGTTTTTT.